The sequence of this TCR beta chain was determined in a study of blood T cell repertoires in COVID-19. In its sample, this clone was seen a few times. This CDR3 comprises 14 residues. Germline CDR1 reads KGHSH; CDR2 reads LQKENI. Unmatched junction bases numbered 4, after V lost 4 bases and J lost 2 bases. Clones were read by immunoSEQ multiplex PCR, and TCRdb kept only the in-frame ones, dropping some. The table shows approximately 170,000 clones, with less than 85% occurring only once. The TCR sequence derives from a woman aged 45-60 years with acute or convalescent COVID-19. The J gene is TRBJ1-1, the V gene TRBV18; 7 positions match TRBD1. Sequenced material: peripheral blood. This CDR3 is CASSLGQANTEAFF. The CDR3 DNA sequence: TGTGCCAGCTCACTTGGACAGGCCAACACTGAAGCTTTCTTT.